These 13 T cell receptor beta chains share one sample of origin, sequenced in a study of cytomegalovirus exposure and HLA in healthy donors. 60 Vbeta and 13 Jbeta primers were used in PCR. The assay was immunoSEQ multiplex PCR, and TCRdb's table has in-frame clones only and misses some. The table includes 200,000 to 250,000 clones, 81% detected once. Sequenced material: PBMCs. These receptors all stem from a woman aged 55-70 years in good health and CMV-seropositive.

V usage is TRBV29-1 and J usage is TRBJ2-7, with D perhaps matching TRBD2 (6 bases). Germline V gene lookup returns CDR1 SQVTM and CDR2 ANQGSEA. V was trimmed by 2 bases and J by 1 base, leaving 15 bases between them. The CDR3 totals 15 residues. The CDR3 reads CSVESSENPSYEQYF. In nucleotides, the CDR3 is TGCAGCGTTGAATCTAGCGAGAATCCTTCCTACGAGCAGTACTTC.

The CDR3 spells CASSLQGADTQYF. CDR3 sequence (DNA): TGTGCCAGCAGCTTACAGGGCGCAGATACGCAGTATTTT. This chain connects TRBV7-9 to TRBJ2-3; possibly TRBD1 for D (5 bases). This CDR3 has 13 amino acids. Trimming cost V 2 bases and J 4 bases, with 7 bases left between them. Germline CDR1 and CDR2: SEHNR and FQNEAQ (reference sequence).

The rearrangement uses TRBV6-5 and TRBJ1-3; D is unclear. From germline, CDR1 is MNHEY and CDR2 SVGAGI. CDR3 length: 14 residues. With 6 bases removed from V and 1 base from J, the gap between germline ends came to 10 bases. In DNA form, the CDR3 reads TGTGCCAGCAGCCCCCCGGGGTCTGGAAACACCATATATTTT. This translates into CASSPPGSGNTIYF.

The chain is built from TRBV7-2 and TRBJ2-5; 10 nucleotides match TRBD2. The CDR3 sequence is 15 residues long. V shed 5 bases, J shed 1 base, and the junction held 4 bases outside the gene matches. Germline V gene sequence: CDR1 SGHTA, CDR2 FQGNSA. CDR3 residues: CASSQLAGRQETQYF. CDR3 nucleotides: TGTGCCAGCAGCCAACTAGCGGGACGCCAAGAGACCCAGTACTTC. Complete variable domain (other parts from reference TRBV7-2 and TRBJ2-5): GAGVSQSPSNKVTEKGKDVELRCDPISGHTALYWYRQSLGQGLEFLIYFQGNSAPDKSGLPSDRFSAERTGGSVSTLTIQRTQQEDSAVYLCASSQLAGRQETQYFGPGTRLLVL.

The chain links TRBV18 to TRBJ2-2; 11 bases line up with TRBD2. The germline CDR1 and CDR2 sequences are KGHSH and LQKENI. The CDR3 loop spans 16 amino acids. Losses at the gene ends were 3 bases for V and 4 bases for J; bases not matched to a gene: 4. CDR3 in amino acids: CASSPGTSGTTGELFF. In nucleotides, the CDR3 is TGTGCCAGCTCACCGGGGACTAGCGGCACCACCGGGGAGCTGTTTTTT.

This clone was picked up one time. V is TRBV28 and J is TRBJ1-1; 9 bases are shared with TRBD1. The CDR3 length is 13 residues. CDR1 is MDHEN and CDR2 is SYDVKM in the germline V gene. With 6 bases clipped from V and 4 bases from J, the junction kept 3 bases outside the gene matches. CDR3 region: CASRPGQGTEAFF. The CDR3, as DNA: TGTGCCAGCAGGCCGGGACAGGGCACTGAAGCTTTCTTT.

V usage is TRBV19 and J usage is TRBJ2-2, with TRBD2 as a possible D gene (5 bases). The V end lost 5 bases, the J end lost 7 bases, and 20 bases lay between the germline ends. The V gene's germline CDR1 is LNHDA and CDR2 SQIVND (reference sequence). This CDR3 comprises 16 residues. The DNA for the CDR3 is TGTGCCAGTAGTTCTCGAGGAGGTGGCAAGAGCGGGGAGCTGTTTTTT. Translation gives CASSSRGGGKSGELFF.

With respect to this clone: This same CDR3 is encoded by further DNA sequences in the sample. The CDR3 loop reads CASSLPGETQYF. The CDR3 coding sequence is TGCGCCAGCAGCCTTCCAGGGGAGACCCAGTACTTC. The chain couples TRBV5-1 to TRBJ2-5; weak D call: TRBD1 (5 bases). Between the trimmed V and J ends, which lost 4 bases and 5 bases, there was a span of 9 bases. The CDR3 has 12 amino acids. Germline V lookup: CDR1 SGHRS, CDR2 YFSETQ.

The count of this clone is one. This chain joins TRBV29-1 and TRBJ1-1, with D possibly being TRBD1 (5 bases). The germline V gene encodes CDR1 SQVTM and CDR2 ANQGSEA. This CDR3 has 15 residues. The V end was cut by 3 bases, the J end by 0 bases, with 14 bases between. The CDR3 DNA reads as TGCAGCGTTGACTTGAGGGGAGGGATGAACACTGAAGCTTTCTTT. It translates to CSVDLRGGMNTEAFF.

The rearrangement joins TRBV20-1 to TRBJ1-2; no reliable D call. Between the trimmed V and J ends, which lost 5 bases and 8 bases, there was a span of 12 bases. The length of the CDR3 is 11 residues. Germline-derived CDR1 and CDR2 are DFQATT and SNEGSKA (reference sequence). The CDR3 spells CSAASRTGYTF. DNA for the CDR3: TGCAGTGCTGCCTCGAGAACCGGCTACACCTTC.

The rearrangement links TRBV7-9 to TRBJ1-5; tentatively, D is TRBD1 (5 bases). Trimming removed 6 bases at V and 2 bases at J, with 14 bases between. The V gene's germline CDR1 is SEHNR and CDR2 FQNEAQ (reference sequence). The CDR3 extends over 15 amino acids. The CDR3 is CASSSWGAGNQPQHF. The DNA for the CDR3 is TGTGCCAGCAGTTCTTGGGGCGCCGGCAATCAGCCCCAGCATTTT.

The rearrangement links TRBV6-5 to TRBJ1-1, with D unresolved. This CDR3 spans 14 amino acids. V shed 5 bases and J shed 4 bases, with 14 bases lying between them. Germline V gene sequence: CDR1 MNHEY, CDR2 SVGAGI. In DNA, the CDR3 is TGTGCCAGCAGTGACGGCGGGCTAGGCACTGAAGCTTTCTTT. As protein: CASSDGGLGTEAFF.

This chain connects TRBV6-5 to TRBJ2-3; 8 bases agree with TRBD1. The CDR3 spans 15 residues. From germline, CDR1 is MNHEY and CDR2 SVGAGI. The V segment lost 6 bases and the J segment 2 bases; nucleotides outside the gene matches: 7. CDR3 sequence: CASRPGTGTTDTQYF. The CDR3 nucleotides are TGTGCCAGCAGGCCTGGGACAGGTACCACAGATACGCAGTATTTT.